Here is one TCR beta chain with its context. Its cognate antigen is unknown. Germline lookup yields CDR1 SGHVS and CDR2 FQNEAQ. The CDR3 is 15 residues long. With 5 bases clipped from V and 5 bases from J, the junction kept 10 bases outside the gene matches. These data originate in a study of coeliac disease. The assay was immunoSEQ multiplex PCR, and TCRdb's table has in-frame clones only and misses some. The sample has roughly 7,000 clones, roughly 65% seen once. Notes on the study in general: Intraepithelial and lamina propria fractions were not highly pure, so cross-contamination was possible. Few TRB amino acid sequences were shared between samples; most were unique.

The chain recombines TRBV7-8 with TRBJ2-7; 9 nucleotides agree with TRBD2. The source of this sequence is a woman aged 60-70 years with active celiac disease. The sequencing input was lamina propria lymphocytes from the gut. The CDR3 reads CASSPAGTSKDEQYF. CDR3 bases: TGTGCCAGCAGCCCCGCAGGGACTAGCAAGGACGAGCAGTACTTC.